Below are 20 T cell receptor beta chains sequenced from a single sample in a study of post-analysis software for immune sequencing data. Findings and limits, study-wide: Among 5 or 6 TRBV segments more frequent in patients than controls were TRBV5-6, TRBV5-1 and TRBV20-1.

No antigen has been identified for these receptors. Included in the TCR beta cDNA libraries were unique molecular identifiers. Using its own MiXCR run on the PCR reads, TCRdb lists one record per CDR3 protein. The table has fewer than 550,000 distinct CDR3 sequences, less than 40% seen once. Sample: blood. The origin of the receptors is a girl aged 2 to 17 with multiple sclerosis.

Remarks on this clonotype: A read error may account for a junction end that differs from germline. The chain combines TRBV29-1 with TRBJ1-2, with 7 bases aligning to TRBD1. The CDR3 contains 14 residues. Germline V CDR1 and CDR2: SQVTM, ANQGSEA. The CDR3 reads CSAEGYAGGSGYTF. The DNA for the CDR3 is TGCAGCGCTGAAGGCTACGCAGGGGGTAGTGGCTACACCTTC.

The chain links TRBV12-5 to TRBJ1-1, with 8 positions matching TRBD1. V was clipped by 8 bases and J by 5 bases; unmatched bases: 7. Per the germline V gene, CDR1 is LGHNT and CDR2 is FRNRAP. The CDR3 runs 13 residues. CDR3: CASQKQGGTEAFF. CDR3 coding DNA: TGTGCTAGTCAAAAACAGGGGGGAACTGAAGCTTTCTTT.

This clonotype was seen only a few times. CDR3 region: CASSLVGRGNTEAFF. As DNA, the CDR3 is TGTGCCAGCAGCTTAGTGGGCAGGGGGAACACTGAAGCTTTCTTT. V is TRBV7-9 and J is TRBJ1-1; the D gene is possibly TRBD1 (6 bases). The CDR3 totals 15 residues. Trimming took 1 base from V and 1 from J, leaving 10 bases between them. The V gene's germline CDR1 is SEHNR and CDR2 FQNEAQ (reference sequence).

Only a few counts were recorded for this clonotype. The chain couples TRBV5-1 to TRBJ2-7, with TRBD2 matching 12 bases. The CDR3 contains 17 residues. J lost 1 base, V lost 2 bases, and 7 bases had no gene match. Looked up from germline, CDR1 is SGHRS and CDR2 is YFSETQ. The CDR3 is CASSFGLAGQSSYEQYF. CDR3 DNA sequence: TGCGCCAGCAGCTTTGGACTAGCGGGGCAAAGTTCCTACGAGCAGTACTTC.

The V gene is TRBV24-1, the J gene TRBJ2-7; tentative D call: TRBD1 (6 bases). CDR1 and CDR2 from the germline V gene are KGHDR and SFDVKD. V lost 6 bases to trimming and J lost 6 bases, with 17 bases between them. This CDR3 contains 14 residues. The CDR3 loop is CATSIGAGAAEQYF. In DNA, the CDR3 is TGTGCCACCAGTATCGGGGCAGGGGCGGCCGAGCAGTACTTC.

V and J are TRBV6-5 and TRBJ2-7, with 7 nucleotides matching TRBD2. Losses at the gene ends were 4 bases for V and 10 bases for J; bases not matched to a gene: 10. CDR1 and CDR2 (germline): MNHEY, SVGAGI. The CDR3 extends over 13 amino acids. The DNA for the CDR3 is TGTGCCAGCAGTTTCGGCCAGGGAGGGTCCCAGTACTTC. This translates into CASSFGQGGSQYF.

The chain has TRBV20-1 and TRBJ1-2; the D gene is possibly TRBD1 (6 bases). The CDR3 totals 13 residues. Germline V gene sequence: CDR1 DFQATT, CDR2 SNEGSKA (reference sequence). Deletions cut 6 bases from V and 7 bases from J, with 18 bases between. CDR3 nucleotides: TGCAGTGCCACCGCGCAGGGGAACGGTGGCTACACCTTC. This sequence encodes CSATAQGNGGYTF.

This rearrangement joins TRBV10-1 to TRBJ1-1, with 10 bases identical to TRBD1. V trimming: 8 bases; J trimming: 4 bases; junction bases outside the gene matches: 4. The CDR3 loop spans 13 amino acids. Germline V lookup: CDR1 WNHNN, CDR2 SYGVQD (reference sequence). The CDR3 region has the DNA TGCGCCAGCCTCGGACAGGGGGGCACTGAAGCTTTCTTT. Residues: CASLGQGGTEAFF.

The chain is built from TRBV28 and TRBJ1-5; D is possibly TRBD1 (5 bases). Germline V gives CDR1 MDHEN, CDR2 SYDVKM. This CDR3 comprises 15 residues. V was clipped by 1 base and J by 7 bases, with 14 bases between them. CDR3 nucleotides: TGTGCCAGCAGTTTATTCGTGGACACCTTACAGCCCCAGCATTTT. Its protein product is CASSLFVDTLQPQHF. Full variable domain (missing parts from reference TRBV28 and TRBJ1-5): DVKVTQSSRYLVKRTGEKVFLECVQDMDHENMFWYRQDPGLGLRLIYFSYDVKMKEKGDIPEGYSVSREKKERFSLILESASTNQTSMYLCASSLFVDTLQPQHFGDGTRLSIL.

The chain is built from TRBV20-1 and TRBJ2-1; 11 nucleotides match TRBD2. Germline V gene sequence: CDR1 DFQATT, CDR2 SNEGSKA (reference sequence). The CDR3 runs to 15 residues. The ends lost 6 bases at V and 9 bases at J; junction bases unmatched: 13. The CDR3 spells CSAALPGLAAGEQFF. CDR3 in DNA: TGCAGTGCCGCTTTACCGGGACTAGCGGCGGGTGAGCAGTTCTTC.

This rearrangement joins TRBV4-1 to TRBJ2-7, with TRBD2 identical over 8 bases. Germline CDR1 is MGHRA and CDR2 is YSYEKL. The CDR3 has 15 residues. Trimming cost V 4 bases and J 0 bases; bases outside gene matches: 5. In DNA, the CDR3 is TGCGCCAGCAGCCCCGGGGGGGCGCGCTCCTACGAGCAGTACTTC. This codes for CASSPGGARSYEQYF.

The chain uses TRBV12-3 or TRBV12-4 and TRBJ1-4, with unresolved D. Trimming took off 6 bases at V and 7 bases at J, with 18 bases between the two ends. The CDR3 covers 15 residues. CDR3 bases: TGTGCCAGCAGCCGGAGACTTGGCCTTACTGAAAAACTGTTTTTT. Translation gives CASSRRLGLTEKLFF.

This clonotype was counted between two and nine times. The CDR3 protein is CSVAGQGSTEAFF. In nucleotides, the CDR3 is TGCAGCGTGGCCGGACAGGGGTCCACTGAAGCTTTCTTT. This chain connects TRBV29-1 to TRBJ1-1; TRBD1 agrees at 9 bases. Unmatched junction bases numbered 6, after V lost 6 bases and J lost 4 bases. Germline V lookup: CDR1 SQVTM, CDR2 ANQGSEA. The CDR3 consists of 13 residues.

This clonotype was observed a few times. This chain uses TRBV20-1 with TRBJ2-7, with 11 bases aligning to TRBD2. Germline V CDR1 and CDR2: DFQATT, SNEGSKA (reference sequence). CDR3 length: 19 amino acids. V shed 6 bases, J shed 2 bases, and the junction held 21 bases outside the gene matches. CDR3 nucleotides: TGCAGTGCCATTTCCTACAGGGAGTTGGGACTAGCGGATCCCTACGAGCAGTACTTC. As protein: CSAISYRELGLADPYEQYF.

The chain employs TRBV3-1 and TRBJ2-3, with D maybe TRBD2 (6 bases). The CDR3 totals 17 residues. Trimming removed 0 bases from V and 1 base from J, with 14 bases in between. Per the germline V gene, CDR1 is LGHDT and CDR2 is YNNKEL (reference sequence). CDR3 bases: TGTGCCAGCAGCCAAGATAGGGGTGCGGGACGCACAGATACGCAGTATTTT. Translation: CASSQDRGAGRTDTQYF.

This clonotype was counted between two and nine times. The chain combines TRBV20-1 with TRBJ1-2, with D possibly being TRBD1 (5 bases). Trimming removed 4 bases from V and 4 bases from J, with 16 bases in between. CDR1 DFQATT and CDR2 SNEGSKA come from the germline V gene (reference sequence). CDR3 length: 14 residues. CDR3 DNA sequence: TGCAGTGCTAAGTCTTTACAGGCGCTCTATGGCTACACCTTC. Translation: CSAKSLQALYGYTF.

The rearrangement links TRBV20-1 to TRBJ2-5, with D possibly being TRBD2 (6 bases). This CDR3 is 11 amino acids long. The V gene's germline CDR1 is DFQATT and CDR2 SNEGSKA (reference sequence). Trimming took 3 bases from V and 9 from J, leaving 11 bases between them. The CDR3 DNA sequence: TGCAGTGCTAGCCCAGCGGGCCCCCAGTACTTC. This codes for CSASPAGPQYF.

This clonotype was seen more than once but under ten times. The chain uses TRBV12-3 or TRBV12-4 and TRBJ2-7; D remains ambiguous. V gave up 6 bases and J gave up 2 bases, with 26 bases separating them. The CDR3 spans 18 residues. The CDR3 reads CASSLNRDAAAATYEQYF. CDR3 coding DNA: TGTGCCAGCAGCCTAAATCGTGATGCAGCTGCGGCCACCTACGAGCAGTACTTC.

This rearrangement joins TRBV6-2 or TRBV6-3 to TRBJ2-7; the match to TRBD2 covers 9 bases. CDR1 is MNHEY, CDR2 SVGEGT, per germline. The CDR3 runs to 17 residues. V trimming: 5 bases; J trimming: 6 bases; junction bases outside the gene matches: 17. CDR3 nucleotides: TGTGCCAGCAGTATTATCTTCGGTCCAGCGGGGGGTTCCGAGCAGTACTTC. The encoded protein is CASSIIFGPAGGSEQYF.

The chain employs TRBV15 and TRBJ2-6; no firm D call. The CDR3 extends over 16 amino acids. The V and J ends lost 0 bases and 4 bases respectively, with 10 bases between them. The V gene's germline CDR1 is LNHNV and CDR2 YYDKDF (reference sequence). The CDR3 nucleotides are TGTGCCACCAGCAGAGAAGGGTTTTCAGGGGCCAACGTCCTGACTTTC. Its translation is CATSREGFSGANVLTF.